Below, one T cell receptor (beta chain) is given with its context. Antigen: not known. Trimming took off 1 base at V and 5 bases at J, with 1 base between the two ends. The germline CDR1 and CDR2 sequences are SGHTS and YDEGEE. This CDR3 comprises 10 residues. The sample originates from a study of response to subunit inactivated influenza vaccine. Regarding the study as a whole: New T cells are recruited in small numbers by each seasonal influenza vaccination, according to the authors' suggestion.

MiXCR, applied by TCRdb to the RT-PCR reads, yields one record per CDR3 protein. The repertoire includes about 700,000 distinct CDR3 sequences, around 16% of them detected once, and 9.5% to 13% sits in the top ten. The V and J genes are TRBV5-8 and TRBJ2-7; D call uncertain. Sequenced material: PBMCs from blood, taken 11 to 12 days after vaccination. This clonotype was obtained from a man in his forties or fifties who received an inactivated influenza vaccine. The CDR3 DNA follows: TGTGCCAGCAGCTTGCACGAGCAGTACTTC. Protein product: CASSLHEQYF.